This T cell receptor (beta chain) was captured in a study of T cells in Graves' hyperthyroidism and ophthalmopathy. Researchers amplified the TCR beta CDR3 regions from RNA transcripts. RT-PCR in the first round (using the HTBI primer set) targeted the TCR CDR3. TCRdb analysed the multiplex PCR reads with MiXCR anew, one entry per CDR3 protein. The sample includes about 540,000 distinct CDR3 sequences, just over 45% of them seen just once. CDR1 SGDLS and CDR2 YYNGEE come from the germline V gene. The CDR3 runs 16 residues. V shed 0 bases and J 3 bases; nucleotides not matched to a gene: 1. Study observations and caveats: Before onset, by a median of approximately 5.9 months, the model predicted ophthalmopathy. Most clonotypes expanded in thyroid above 0.001 were likewise present in blood. Stable hyperthyroidism and ophthalmopathy were separated using 13 V-J signatures.

Patients showing uncontrolled infection, other autoimmune disease, pregnancy or lactation were ineligible. Ten or more counts support this clonotype. As yet, its antigen is unknown. The rearrangement uses TRBV9 and TRBJ2-2, with 11 bases aligning to TRBD2. The sequenced material came from peripheral blood or thyroid tissue (not recorded which). The receptor was derived from a woman younger than 35 with Graves' hyperthyroidism. The CDR3 DNA is TGTGCCAGCAGCGTAGATAGCGGGAGGGACACCGGGGAGCTGTTTTTT. This encodes CASSVDSGRDTGELFF.